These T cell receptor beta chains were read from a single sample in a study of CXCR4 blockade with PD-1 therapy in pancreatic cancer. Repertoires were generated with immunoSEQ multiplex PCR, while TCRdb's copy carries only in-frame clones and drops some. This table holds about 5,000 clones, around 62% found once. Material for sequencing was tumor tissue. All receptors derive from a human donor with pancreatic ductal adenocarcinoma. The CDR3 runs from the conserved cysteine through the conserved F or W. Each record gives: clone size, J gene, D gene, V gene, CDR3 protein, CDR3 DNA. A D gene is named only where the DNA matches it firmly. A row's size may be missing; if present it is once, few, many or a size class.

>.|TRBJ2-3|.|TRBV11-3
CASSLYPGTIEPDTQYF
TGTGCCAGCAGCTTATATCCGGGGACGATAGAGCCAGATACGCAGTATTTT
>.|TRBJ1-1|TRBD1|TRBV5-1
CASSLGTGGPYTEAFF
TGCGCCAGCAGCCTCGGGACAGGGGGTCCTTACACTGAAGCTTTCTTT
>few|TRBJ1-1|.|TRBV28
CASSTSLNTEAFF
TGTGCCAGCAGTACAAGCTTGAACACTGAAGCTTTCTTT
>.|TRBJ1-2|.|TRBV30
CAWSGGAGYTF
TGTGCCTGGAGTGGAGGGGCCGGCTACACCTTC
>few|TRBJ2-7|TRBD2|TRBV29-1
CSVAPSGGRYEQYF
TGCAGCGTTGCTCCTAGCGGGGGCCGCTACGAGCAGTACTTC
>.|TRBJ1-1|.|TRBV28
CASSPQGFWNTEAFF
TGTGCCAGCAGTCCCCAGGGGTTTTGGAACACTGAAGCTTTCTTT
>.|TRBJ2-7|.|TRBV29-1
CSAKDNSSYEQYF
TGCAGCGCCAAGGACAATTCCTCCTACGAGCAGTACTTC
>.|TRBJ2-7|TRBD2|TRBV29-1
CSVGAGGLYEQYF
TGCAGCGTTGGAGCGGGAGGGCTATACGAGCAGTATTTC
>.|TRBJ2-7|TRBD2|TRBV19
CASKVLAGAWEQYF
TGTGCCAGTAAGGTGCTAGCGGGAGCTTGGGAGCAGTACTTC
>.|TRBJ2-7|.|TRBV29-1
CSVALGTLSSYEQYF
TGCAGCGTGGCCCTCGGGACACTCAGCTCCTACGAGCAGTACTTC
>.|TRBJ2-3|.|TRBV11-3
CASSVLGRSTDTQYF
TGTGCCAGCAGCGTACTTGGCCGGAGCACAGATACGCAGTATTTT
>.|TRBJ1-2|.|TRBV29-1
CSMEDSLRGYTF
TGCAGCATGGAGGACAGTCTGAGGGGCTACACCTTC
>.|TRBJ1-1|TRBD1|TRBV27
CASSLSGTGMNTEAFF
TGTGCCAGCAGTTTATCAGGGACAGGGATGAACACTGAAGCTTTCTTT
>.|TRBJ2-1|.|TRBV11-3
CASSLGQGQSNEQFF
TGTGCCAGCAGCTTAGGGCAGGGCCAATCCAATGAGCAGTTCTTC
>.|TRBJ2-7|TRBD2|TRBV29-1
CSVVTSERNYEQYF
TGCAGCGTTGTGACTAGCGAAAGAAACTATGAGCAGTACTTC
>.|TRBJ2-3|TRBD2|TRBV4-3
CASSQGVAGGTDTQYF
TGCGCCAGCAGCCAGGGGGTAGCGGGAGGGACAGATACGCAGTATTTT
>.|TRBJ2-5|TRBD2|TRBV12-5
CASGQGLAGQETQYF
TGTGCTAGTGGCCAGGGACTAGCGGGACAAGAGACCCAGTACTTC
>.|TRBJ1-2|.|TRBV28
CASSLSLYGYTF
TGTGCCAGCAGTTTATCCCTCTATGGCTACACCTTC
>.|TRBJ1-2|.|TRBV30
CAWSVGQGGYTF
TGTGCCTGGAGTGTAGGCCAGGGCGGCTACACCTTC
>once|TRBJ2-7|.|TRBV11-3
CASSLIPGTSYEQYF
TGTGCCAGCAGCTTGATTCCGGGGACTTCCTACGAGCAGTACTTC
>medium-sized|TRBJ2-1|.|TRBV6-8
CASLRSRGEQFF
TGTGCCAGCCTCCGGAGTCGGGGAGAGCAGTTCTTC
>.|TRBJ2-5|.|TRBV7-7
CASSLGPYQETQYF
TGTGCCAGCAGCTTAGGGCCGTACCAAGAGACCCAGTACTTC
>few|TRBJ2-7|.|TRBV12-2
CAVGDSGGSYEQYF
TGTGCCGTCGGGGATAGCGGGGGCTCCTACGAGCAGTACTTC
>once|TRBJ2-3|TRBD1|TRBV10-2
CASSDRVYTDTQYF
TGCGCCAGCAGCGACAGGGTGTACACAGATACGCAGTATTTT
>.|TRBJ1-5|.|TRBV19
CASSIPGRDTPQHF
TGTGCCAGTAGTATACCCGGACGGGATACGCCCCAGCATTTT
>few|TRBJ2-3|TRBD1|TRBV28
CASISAQGNWETDTQYF
TGTGCCAGCATATCGGCACAGGGGAATTGGGAAACAGATACGCAGTATTTT
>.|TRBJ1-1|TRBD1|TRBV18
CASSPWDRMDTEAFF
TGTGCCAGCTCACCCTGGGACAGGATGGACACTGAAGCTTTCTTT
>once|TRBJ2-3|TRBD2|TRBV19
CASSPPLAGLGNTQYF
TGTGCCAGTAGTCCCCCCCTAGCGGGATTGGGGAATACGCAGTATTTT
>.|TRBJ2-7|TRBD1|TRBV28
CASSLYTGGEQYF
TGTGCCAGCAGTTTATATACAGGGGGCGAGCAGTACTTC
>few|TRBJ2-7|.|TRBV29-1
CSVEDGLGYEQYF
TGCAGCGTTGAAGACGGGTTGGGCTACGAGCAGTACTTC
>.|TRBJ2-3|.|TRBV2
CASKKLVGGKTDTQYF
TGTGCCAGCAAAAAACTCGTGGGGGGAAAAACAGATACGCAGTATTTT
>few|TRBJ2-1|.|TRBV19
CASSTDTSSYNEQFF
TGTGCCAGTAGTACGGACACGAGCTCCTACAATGAGCAGTTCTTC
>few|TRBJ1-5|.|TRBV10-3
CAGGDPNQPQHF
TGTGCCGGCGGGGACCCGAATCAGCCCCAGCATTTT